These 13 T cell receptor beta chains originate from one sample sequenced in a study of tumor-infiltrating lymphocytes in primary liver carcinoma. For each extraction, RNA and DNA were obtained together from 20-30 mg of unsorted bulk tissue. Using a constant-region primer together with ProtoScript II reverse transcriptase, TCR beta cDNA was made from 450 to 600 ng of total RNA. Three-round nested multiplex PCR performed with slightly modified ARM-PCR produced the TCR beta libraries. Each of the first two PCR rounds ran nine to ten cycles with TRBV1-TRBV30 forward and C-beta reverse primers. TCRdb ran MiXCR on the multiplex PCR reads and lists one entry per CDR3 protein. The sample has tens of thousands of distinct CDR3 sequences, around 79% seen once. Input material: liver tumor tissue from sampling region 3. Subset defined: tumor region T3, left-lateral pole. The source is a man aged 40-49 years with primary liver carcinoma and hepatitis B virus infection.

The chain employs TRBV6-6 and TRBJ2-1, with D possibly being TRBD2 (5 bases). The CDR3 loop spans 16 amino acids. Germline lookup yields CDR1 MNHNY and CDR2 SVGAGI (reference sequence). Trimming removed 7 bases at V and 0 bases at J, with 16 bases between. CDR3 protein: CASMLSVLGSYNEQFF. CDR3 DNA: TGTGCCAGCATGCTTAGCGTACTTGGCTCCTACAATGAGCAGTTCTTC.

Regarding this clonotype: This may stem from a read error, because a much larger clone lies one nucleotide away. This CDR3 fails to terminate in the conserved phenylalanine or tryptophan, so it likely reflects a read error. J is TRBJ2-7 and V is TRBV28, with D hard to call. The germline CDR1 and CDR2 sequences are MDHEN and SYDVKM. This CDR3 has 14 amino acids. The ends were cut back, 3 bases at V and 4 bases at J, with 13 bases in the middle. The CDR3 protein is CASSFQAVPYEQYY. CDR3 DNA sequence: TGTGCCAGCAGTTTCCAGGCAGTTCCGTACGAGCAGTACTAC.

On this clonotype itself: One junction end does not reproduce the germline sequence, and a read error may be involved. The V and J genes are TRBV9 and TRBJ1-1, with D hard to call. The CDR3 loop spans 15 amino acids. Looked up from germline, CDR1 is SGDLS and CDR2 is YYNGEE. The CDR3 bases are TGTGCCAGTAGCGTAGATGGCCGGCGCAACACTGAAGCTTTCTTT. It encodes CASSVDGRRNTEAFF. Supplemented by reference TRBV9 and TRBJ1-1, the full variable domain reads DSGVTQTPKHLITATGQRVTLRCSPRSGDLSVYWYQQSLDQGLQFLIQYYNGEERAKGNILERFSAQQFPDLHSELNLSSLELGDSALYFCASSVDGRRNTEAFFGQGTRLTVV.

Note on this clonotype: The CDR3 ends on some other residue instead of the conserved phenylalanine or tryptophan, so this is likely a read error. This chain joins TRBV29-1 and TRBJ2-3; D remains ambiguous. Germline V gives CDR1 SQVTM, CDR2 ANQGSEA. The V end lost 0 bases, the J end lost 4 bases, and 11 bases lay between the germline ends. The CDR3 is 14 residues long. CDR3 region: CSVEDPSKADTQYL. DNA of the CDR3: TGCAGCGTTGAAGACCCATCTAAGGCAGATACGCAGTATCTT.

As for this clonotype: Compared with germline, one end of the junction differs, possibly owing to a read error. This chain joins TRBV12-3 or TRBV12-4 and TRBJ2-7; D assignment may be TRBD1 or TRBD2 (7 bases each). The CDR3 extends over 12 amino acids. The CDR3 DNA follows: TGTGCCATCAGTTTCCAGGGGGGGGTACAGTACTTC. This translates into CAISFQGGVQYF.

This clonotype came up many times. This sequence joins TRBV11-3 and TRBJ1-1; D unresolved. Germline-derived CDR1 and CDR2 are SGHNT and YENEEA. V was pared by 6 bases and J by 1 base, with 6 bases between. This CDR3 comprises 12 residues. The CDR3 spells CASREGNTEAFF. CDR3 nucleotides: TGTGCCAGCAGGGAAGGGAACACTGAAGCTTTCTTT. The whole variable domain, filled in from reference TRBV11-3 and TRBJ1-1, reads EAGVVQSPRYKIIEKKQPVAFWCNPISGHNTLYWYLQNLGQGPELLIRYENEEAVDDSQLPKDRFSAERLKGVDSTLKIQPAELGDSAVYLCASREGNTEAFFGQGTRLTVV.

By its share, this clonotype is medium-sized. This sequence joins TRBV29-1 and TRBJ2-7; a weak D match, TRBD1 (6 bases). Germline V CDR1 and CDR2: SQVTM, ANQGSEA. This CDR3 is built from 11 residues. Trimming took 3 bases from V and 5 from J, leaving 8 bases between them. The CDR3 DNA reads TGCAGCGTTGAGGGGGCCAACGAGCAGTACTTC. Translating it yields CSVEGANEQYF.

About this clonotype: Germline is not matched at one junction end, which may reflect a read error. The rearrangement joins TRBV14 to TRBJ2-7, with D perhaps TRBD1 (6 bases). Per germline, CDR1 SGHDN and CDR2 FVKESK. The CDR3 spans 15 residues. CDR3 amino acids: CPSSAISQGIYEQYF. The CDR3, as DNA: TGTCCCAGCAGCGCGATCTCACAGGGTATCTACGAGCAGTACTTC.

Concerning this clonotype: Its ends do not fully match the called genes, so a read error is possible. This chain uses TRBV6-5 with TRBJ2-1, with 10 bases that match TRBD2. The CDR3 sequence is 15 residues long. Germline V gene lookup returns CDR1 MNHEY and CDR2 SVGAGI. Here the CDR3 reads CAGSYGLADSSRQLF. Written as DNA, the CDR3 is TGTGCCGGCAGTTACGGACTAGCGGACTCCTCACGGCAGTTATTC.

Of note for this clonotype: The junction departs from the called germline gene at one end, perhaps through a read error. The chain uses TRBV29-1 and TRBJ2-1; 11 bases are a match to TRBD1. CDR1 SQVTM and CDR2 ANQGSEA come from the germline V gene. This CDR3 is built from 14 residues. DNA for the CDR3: TGCAGTTTATTGCCGGGACAGGGGGTGGATGAGCAGTTCTTT. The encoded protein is CSLLPGQGVDEQFF.

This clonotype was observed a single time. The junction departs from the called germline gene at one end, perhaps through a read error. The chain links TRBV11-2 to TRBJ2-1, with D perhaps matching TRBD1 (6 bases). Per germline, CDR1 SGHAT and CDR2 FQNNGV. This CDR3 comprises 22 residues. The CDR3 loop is CASSLSYRGPVRQVRPYNEHFF. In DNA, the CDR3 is TGTGCCAGCAGCCTCTCCTACCGGGGTCCCGTGAGACAGGTTCGCCCCTACAATGAGCACTTCTTC.

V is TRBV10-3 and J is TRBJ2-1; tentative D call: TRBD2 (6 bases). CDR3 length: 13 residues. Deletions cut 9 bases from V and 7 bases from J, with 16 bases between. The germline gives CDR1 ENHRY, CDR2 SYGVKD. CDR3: CAIRLEVRNEQFF. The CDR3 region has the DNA TGTGCCATAAGACTAGAAGTGAGGAATGAGCAGTTCTTC.

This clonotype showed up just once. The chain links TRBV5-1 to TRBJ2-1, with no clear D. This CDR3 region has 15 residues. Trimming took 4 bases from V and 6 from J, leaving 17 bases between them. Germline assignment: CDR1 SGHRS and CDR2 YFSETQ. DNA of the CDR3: TGCGCCAGCAGCCCCACTGAGGCAGTAACCAATGAGCAGTTCTTC. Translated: CASSPTEAVTNEQFF. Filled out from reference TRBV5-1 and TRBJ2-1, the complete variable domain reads KAGVTQTPRYLIKTRGQQVTLSCSPISGHRSVSWYQQTPGQGLQFLFEYFSETQRNKGNFPGRFSGRQFSNSRSEMNVSTLELGDSALYLCASSPTEAVTNEQFFGPGTRLTVL.